Following are 6 T cell receptor beta chains from one sample sequenced in a study of follicular helper T cells after annual influenza vaccination. Described time point: 2014-2015 season, pre-vaccination. Data came from immunoSEQ multiplex PCR; TCRdb stores just in-frame clones and leaves some out. The sample records roughly 27,000 clones, approximately 81% being singletons. Sequencing was performed on CXCR5+ CD38- circulating T follicular helper cells from blood, taken on the day of influenza vaccination. Subset here: circulating Tfh, non-naive CD4+CXCR5+PD-1+ (ICOS+CD38+ or ICOS-CD38-). Receptors originate from an adult who received the influenza vaccine.

Only one count was recorded for this clone. The V and J genes are TRBV2 and TRBJ2-3; the match to TRBD2 covers 11 bases. Trimming at V came to 5 bases and at J to 0 bases, leaving 7 bases not matched to a gene. The V gene's germline CDR1 is SNHLY and CDR2 FYNNEI. This CDR3 is built from 17 residues. This CDR3 is CASSWPSGGISTDTQYF. The CDR3 DNA follows: TGTGCCAGCAGTTGGCCTAGCGGGGGGATTAGCACAGATACGCAGTATTTT.

V gene TRBV19 combines with J gene TRBJ2-2; 7 bases are a match to TRBD1. CDR3 length equals 15 residues. After removal of 7 bases from V and 2 bases from J, the junction contained 7 bases not matched to a gene. CDR1 LNHDA and CDR2 SQIVND come from the germline V gene (reference sequence). For the CDR3, the DNA is TGTGCCAGTAACGGTGACAGGGCCAACACCGGGGAGCTGTTTTTT. This sequence encodes CASNGDRANTGELFF. Full variable domain (remainder filled in from reference TRBV19 and TRBJ2-2): DGGITQSPKYLFRKEGQNVTLSCEQNLNHDAMYWYRQDPGQGLRLIYYSQIVNDFQKGDIAEGYSVSREKKESFPLTVTSAQKNPTAFYLCASNGDRANTGELFFGEGSRLTVL.

V usage is TRBV7-8 and J usage is TRBJ2-1, with TRBD2 identical over 8 bases. The CDR3 is 16 residues long. Germline lookup yields CDR1 SGHVS and CDR2 FQNEAQ. J gave up 12 bases and V 0 bases, and 13 bases lay outside the gene matches. CDR3 nucleotide sequence: TGTGCCAGCAGCTTAGCTTTCGCGACTAGCGCCCTCCGGCAGTTCTTC. This sequence encodes CASSLAFATSALRQFF.

To note about this clone: An end of the junction differs from the germline gene, which may be a read error. The rearrangement uses TRBV9 and TRBJ1-2, with 9 positions matching TRBD1. The CDR3 is 13 amino acids. CDR1 and CDR2 (germline): SGDLS, YYNGEE. CDR3 nucleotide sequence: TGTGCCAGCAGCCTGGGGACAGGGTTTGGCCACACCTTC. This gives the protein CASSLGTGFGHTF.

This clone came up a few times. The junction and the germline gene differ at one end; a read error may be behind it. The V call is TRBV7-7, the J call TRBJ2-5, with 7 bases that match TRBD2. The CDR3 spans 14 residues. In germline, CDR1 is SSHAT, CDR2 FNYEAQ (reference sequence). Written as DNA, the CDR3 is TGTGCTAGCAGCACTGAGGGGAGGGCGGAGACCCAGTACTTC. Protein product: CASSTEGRAETQYF.

The chain joins TRBV2 to TRBJ1-2; D is possibly TRBD1 (5 bases). The ends were cut back, 6 bases at V and 1 base at J, with 12 bases in the middle. CDR1 is SNHLY, CDR2 FYNNEI, per germline. The CDR3 contains 14 residues. The CDR3 here is CASRQGADNYGYTF. The CDR3 DNA reads as TGTGCCAGCAGGCAAGGGGCCGATAACTATGGCTACACCTTC.